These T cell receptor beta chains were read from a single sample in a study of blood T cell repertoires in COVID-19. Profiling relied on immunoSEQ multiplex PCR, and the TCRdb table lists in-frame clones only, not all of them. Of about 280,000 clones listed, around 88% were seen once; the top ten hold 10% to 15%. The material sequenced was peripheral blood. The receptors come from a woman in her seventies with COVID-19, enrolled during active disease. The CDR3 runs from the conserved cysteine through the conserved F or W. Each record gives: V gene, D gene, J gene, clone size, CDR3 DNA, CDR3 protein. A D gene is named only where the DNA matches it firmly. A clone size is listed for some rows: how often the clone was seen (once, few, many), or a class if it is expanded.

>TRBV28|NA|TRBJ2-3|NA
TGTGCCACCCGAGGGGGGGCTAGCACAGATACGCAGTATTTT
CATRGGASTDTQYF
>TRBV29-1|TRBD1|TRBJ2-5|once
TGCAGCGTGGGACAGGGGGATGGGACCCAGTACTTC
CSVGQGDGTQYF
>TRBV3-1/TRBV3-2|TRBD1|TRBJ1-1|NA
TGTGCCAGCAGCCAAAAAACCTCTAGGGACAGGGACTTACGGGCTTTCTTT
CASSQKTSRDRDLRAFF
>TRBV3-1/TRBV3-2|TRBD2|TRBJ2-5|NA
TGTGCCAGCAGCATACTAGCGGGGAAGGGGGAGACCCAGTACTTC
CASSILAGKGETQYF
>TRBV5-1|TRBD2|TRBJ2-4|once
TGCGCCAGCAGCTTGGCGCCTATCCCTAGCGGGGGGGCCTGGGTCAAAAACATTCAGTACTTC
CASSLAPIPSGGAWVKNIQYF
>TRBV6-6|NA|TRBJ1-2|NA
TGTGCCAGCACCCTCAATGGAGCTATCACGGGCTACACCTTC
CASTLNGAITGYTF
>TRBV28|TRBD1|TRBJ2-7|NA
TGTGCCAGCTTTGAGGGACAGGGAACCAACGAGCAGTACTTC
CASFEGQGTNEQYF
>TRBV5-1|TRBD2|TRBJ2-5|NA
TGCGCCAGCAGCTTTGAAGCGGGGGCAGGGGAGACCCAGTACTTC
CASSFEAGAGETQYF
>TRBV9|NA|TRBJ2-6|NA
TGTGCCAGCAGTCAGTCCTCTGGGGCCAACGTCCTGACTTTC
CASSQSSGANVLTF
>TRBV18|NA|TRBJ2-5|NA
TGTGCCAGCTCACCAGGAGGGGGGGCTGGAGAGACCCAGTACTTC
CASSPGGGAGETQYF
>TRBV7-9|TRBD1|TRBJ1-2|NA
TGTGCCAGCAGCCCGGGACAGGGGAACTATGGCTACACCTTC
CASSPGQGNYGYTF
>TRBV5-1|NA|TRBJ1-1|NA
TGCGCCAGCAAATCAAGCACTACAGGTAGACGGACTGAAGCTTTCTTT
CASKSSTTGRRTEAFF
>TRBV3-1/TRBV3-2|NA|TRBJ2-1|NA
TGTGCCAGCAGCCAAGATGCGGGTGAGCAGTTCTTC
CASSQDAGEQFF
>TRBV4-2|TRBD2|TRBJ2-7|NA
TGTGCCAGCAGCCCACCCGGACTAGCGGGGGCCCTCTCCTACGAGCAGTACTTC
CASSPPGLAGALSYEQYF
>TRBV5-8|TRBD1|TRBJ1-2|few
TGTGCCAGCAGCACGGACAGGGGTCATAGCTATGGCTACACCTTC
CASSTDRGHSYGYTF
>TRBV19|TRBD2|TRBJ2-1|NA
TGTGCCAGTAGTACCCAAACTAGCGGGGTTTACAATGAGCAGTTCTTC
CASSTQTSGVYNEQFF
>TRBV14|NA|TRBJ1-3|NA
TGTGCCAGCAGCACACAGGGATCTGGAAACACCATATATTTT
CASSTQGSGNTIYF
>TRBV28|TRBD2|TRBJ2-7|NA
TGTGCCAGCAGTTTTGGGAGGGTGGGTTCCTACGAGCAGTACTTC
CASSFGRVGSYEQYF
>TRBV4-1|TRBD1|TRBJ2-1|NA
TGCGCCAGCAGCGCACCGGGACAGGCACTCAATGAGCAGTTCTTC
CASSAPGQALNEQFF
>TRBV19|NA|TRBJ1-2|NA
TGTGCCAGTAGTATAGTAGTAGGGGATTACTATGGCTACACCTTC
CASSIVVGDYYGYTF
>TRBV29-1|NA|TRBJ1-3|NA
TGCAGCGTTGATTCAGGGGAATTCGAAAACACCATATATTTT
CSVDSGEFENTIYF
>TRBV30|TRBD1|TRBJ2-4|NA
TGTGCCTGGGGACAGGGGGCCTTAGCCAAAAACATTCAGTACTTC
CAWGQGALAKNIQYF
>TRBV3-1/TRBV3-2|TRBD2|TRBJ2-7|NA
TGTGCCAGCAGCTTGGGACTAGCGGGGGTCTACGAGCAGTACTTC
CASSLGLAGVYEQYF
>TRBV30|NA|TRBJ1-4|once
TGTGCCTGGACCGGGAGTGCAACTAATGAAAAACTGTTTTTT
CAWTGSATNEKLFF
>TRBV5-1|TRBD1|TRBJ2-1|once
TGCGCCAGCTCGGCCGGGACAGGGGGATACAATGAGCAGTTCTTC
CASSAGTGGYNEQFF
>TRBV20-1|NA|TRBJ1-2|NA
TGCAGTGCAAACAGGGACACTGGCTACACCTTC
CSANRDTGYTF
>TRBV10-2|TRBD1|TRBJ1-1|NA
TGCGCCAGCAGTGGCAGGCCAGGGGGTGAGAACACTGAAGCTTTCTTT
CASSGRPGGENTEAFF
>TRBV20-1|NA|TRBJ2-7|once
TGCACTAGACGGGACAAATACGAGCAGTACTTC
CTRRDKYEQYF
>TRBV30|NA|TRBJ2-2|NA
TGTGCCTGGACCGCCTTTTGGGGGCGCGACACCGGGGAGCTGTTTTTT
CAWTAFWGRDTGELFF
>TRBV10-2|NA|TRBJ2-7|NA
TGCGCCAGCAGTGATTTGCCAGGGTCTGCCTACGAGCAGTACTTC
CASSDLPGSAYEQYF
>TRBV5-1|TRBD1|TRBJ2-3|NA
TGCGCCAGCAGCTTGGAGGGGGCCTTCACAGATACGCAGTATTTT
CASSLEGAFTDTQYF
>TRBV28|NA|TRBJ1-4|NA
TGTGCCAGCAGTTTAAGCTCAGGCAAGACTAATGAAAAACTGTTTTTT
CASSLSSGKTNEKLFF
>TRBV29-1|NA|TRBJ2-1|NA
TGCAGCGTTTACGGGGTCAATGAGCAGTTCTTC
CSVYGVNEQFF
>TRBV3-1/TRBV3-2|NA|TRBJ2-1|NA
TGTGCCAGCAGCCAAGGACATCAGCAGTTCTTC
CASSQGHQQFF
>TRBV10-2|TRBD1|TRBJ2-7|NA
TGCGCCAGCGGAACAGGGGGCGTCTACGAGCAGTACTTC
CASGTGGVYEQYF
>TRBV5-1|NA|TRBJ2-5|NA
TGCGCCAGCAGCTTGGGTCCCCGGGAAGGGCAAGAGACCCAGTACTTC
CASSLGPREGQETQYF
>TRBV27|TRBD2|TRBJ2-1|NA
TGTGCCAGCAGTTTATCGGTAGCGGGGGGCCTGGATGAGCAGTTCTTC
CASSLSVAGGLDEQFF
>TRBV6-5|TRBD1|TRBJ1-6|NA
TGTGCCAGCAGTCCACAGGGGTTCAATTCACCCCTCCACTTT
CASSPQGFNSPLHF
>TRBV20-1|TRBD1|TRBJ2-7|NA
TGCAGTGCTAGTCCTAGGACAGGGGGATTCTACGAGCAGTACTTC
CSASPRTGGFYEQYF
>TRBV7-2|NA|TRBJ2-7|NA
TGTGCCAGCAGCTCCCAAATGAGCTCCTACGAGCAGTACTTC
CASSSQMSSYEQYF
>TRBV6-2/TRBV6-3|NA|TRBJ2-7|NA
TGTGCCAGCAGTTGGGCGGGCTACGAGCAGTACTTC
CASSWAGYEQYF
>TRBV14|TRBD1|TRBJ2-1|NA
TGTGCCAGCAGCCACGGGACAGGGTTCTACAATGAGCAGTTCTTC
CASSHGTGFYNEQFF
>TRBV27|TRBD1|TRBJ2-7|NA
TGTGCCAGCAGGGCCGGGACAGCTCTATACGAGCAGTACTTC
CASRAGTALYEQYF
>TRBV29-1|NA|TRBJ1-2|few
TGCAGCGTTGAAGATGGGAGGGAGGCCTATGGCTACACCTTC
CSVEDGREAYGYTF
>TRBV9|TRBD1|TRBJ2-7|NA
TGTGCCAGCAGCGTTACCGGGACAGGGGGGAGCGAGCAGTACTTC
CASSVTGTGGSEQYF
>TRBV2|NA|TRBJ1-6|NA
TGTGCCAGCAGTGAAGGAATTGACAGTGGGAATTCACCCCTCCACTTT
CASSEGIDSGNSPLHF
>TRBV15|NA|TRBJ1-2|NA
TGTGCCACCAGCGAGCGGGCAGGCCTGTGGGTTTGGGGCTACACCTTC
CATSERAGLWVWGYTF
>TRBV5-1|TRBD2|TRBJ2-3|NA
TGCGCCAGCAGCCCCGTAGCGGGGGGGCTGACAGATACGCAGTATTTT
CASSPVAGGLTDTQYF
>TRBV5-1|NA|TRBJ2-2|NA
TGCGCCAGCTCTCTAACAACGACTGGGAGCACCGGGGAGCTGTTTTTT
CASSLTTTGSTGELFF
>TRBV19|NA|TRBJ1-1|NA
TGTGCCAGTACTAGCTCCATGAACACTGAAGCTTTCTTT
CASTSSMNTEAFF
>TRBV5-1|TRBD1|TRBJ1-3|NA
TGCGCCAGCAGCGTCACCGGGACAGGGGCTGGAAACACCATATATTTT
CASSVTGTGAGNTIYF
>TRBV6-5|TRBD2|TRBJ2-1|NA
TGTGCCAGCAGTTTCCCAACTAGCGGGGGGGCGGATGAGCAGTTCTTC
CASSFPTSGGADEQFF
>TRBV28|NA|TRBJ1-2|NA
TGTGCCAGCAGTTCAGGGATCTATGGCTACACCTTC
CASSSGIYGYTF
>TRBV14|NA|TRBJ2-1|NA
TGTGCCAGCAGCCAAGGGGCTGGGGCGGGGTACGAGCAGTTCTTC
CASSQGAGAGYEQFF